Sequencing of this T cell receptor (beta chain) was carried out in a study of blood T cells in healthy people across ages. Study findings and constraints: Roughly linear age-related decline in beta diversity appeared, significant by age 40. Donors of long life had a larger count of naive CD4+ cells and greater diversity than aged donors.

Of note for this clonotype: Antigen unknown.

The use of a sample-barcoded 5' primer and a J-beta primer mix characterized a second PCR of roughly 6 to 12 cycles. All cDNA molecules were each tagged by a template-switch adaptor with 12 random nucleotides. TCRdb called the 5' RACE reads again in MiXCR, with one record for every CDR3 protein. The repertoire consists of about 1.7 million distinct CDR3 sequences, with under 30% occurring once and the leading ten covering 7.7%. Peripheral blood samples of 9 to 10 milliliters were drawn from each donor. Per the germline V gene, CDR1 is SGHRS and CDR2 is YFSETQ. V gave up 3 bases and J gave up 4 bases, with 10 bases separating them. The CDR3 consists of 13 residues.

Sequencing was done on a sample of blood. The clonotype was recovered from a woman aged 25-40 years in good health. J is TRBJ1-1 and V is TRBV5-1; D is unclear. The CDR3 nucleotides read TGCGCCAGCAGCTGGATGGCCCCCACTGAAGCTTTCTTT. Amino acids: CASSWMAPTEAFF.